This T cell receptor beta chain appears in the sequencing data of a study of OX40 agonist ivuxolimab in advanced cancers. Turning to the study itself: Patients received the agonistic anti-OX40 (CD134) antibody ivuxolimab. Patients were dosed intravenously with ivuxolimab at 0.01 to 10 mg/kg every 2 weeks.

Sequenced by immunoSEQ multiplex PCR; TCRdb stores in-frame clones only, minus some. The sample consists of fewer than 85,000 clones, roughly 85% of them appearing once. Study-level findings and limits: On average, CD8+ T cells had more expanded clones than CD4+.

As for this clone: No antigen is known for it.

The sequence came from an adult with an advanced solid tumor such as melanoma, head and neck, liver or kidney cancer. Specimen: CD4+ or CD8+ T cells sorted from blood, collected in a trial of the OX40 agonist ivuxolimab.

The CDR3 DNA follows: TGTGCCAGCACTAACGACAGGAGCAATCAGCCCCAGCATTTT. Protein product: CASTNDRSNQPQHF. The rearrangement links TRBV6-6 to TRBJ1-5; a weak D match, TRBD1 (6 bases). The length of the CDR3 is 14 residues. Per the germline V gene, CDR1 is MNHNY and CDR2 is SVGAGI (reference sequence). V was clipped by 7 bases and J by 1 base, with 11 bases between them.